The rows below give T cell receptor beta chains drawn from one sample of a study of T-cell memory formation after mild COVID-19. Each CDR3 protein is one row after TCRdb ran MiXCR on the 5' RACE reads. Found here are roughly 400,000 distinct CDR3 sequences, 20% to 25% of them singletons; the top ten hold 8.5% to 10%. Material: PBMCs or a T cell subset sorted from them (not recorded which). These receptors came from an adult woman who had mild COVID-19 (a few samples of this study predate the infection). Cell type and time point are not known. CDR3s include the opening cysteine and the closing phenylalanine or tryptophan. The order of the fields is clone size, V gene, J gene, D gene, CDR3 protein, CDR3 DNA. A D gene is named only where the DNA matches it firmly. Size tells how often a clone was seen (once, few, many) or the class of an expanded clone, and some rows leave it out.

size: -; V: TRBV18; J: TRBJ1-2; D: -; CDR3: CASSPYEGGYTF; DNA: TGTGCCAGCTCCCCTTACGAAGGAGGCTACACCTTC
size: once; V: TRBV9; J: TRBJ2-3; D: TRBD2; CDR3: CASSVVGLAGRDTQYF; DNA: TGTGCCAGCAGCGTAGTAGGCCTAGCGGGAAGGGATACGCAGTATTTT
size: -; V: TRBV6-5; J: TRBJ2-1; D: -; CDR3: CASSPRTLEQFF; DNA: TGTGCCAGCAGTCCCCGGACCCTTGAGCAGTTCTTC
size: -; V: TRBV24-1; J: TRBJ2-1; D: TRBD2; CDR3: CATSDLTLAGGRNEQFF; DNA: TGTGCCACCAGTGATTTAACCCTAGCGGGAGGTCGGAATGAGCAGTTCTTC
size: -; V: TRBV5-1; J: TRBJ2-6; D: TRBD2; CDR3: CASSILAGGPSNGANVLTF; DNA: TGCGCCAGCAGCATTCTAGCGGGAGGGCCTTCAAATGGGGCCAACGTCCTGACTTTC
size: -; V: TRBV19; J: TRBJ2-1; D: -; CDR3: CASSRSTYNEQFF; DNA: TGTGCCAGTAGTAGATCCACGTACAATGAGCAGTTCTTC
size: -; V: TRBV7-2; J: TRBJ2-6; D: TRBD1; CDR3: CASRRPGTGLSGANVLTF; DNA: TGTGCCAGCAGACGACCCGGGACAGGCCTCTCTGGGGCCAACGTCCTGACTTTC
size: -; V: TRBV5-1; J: TRBJ2-3; D: -; CDR3: CASSFEGQVDTQYF; DNA: TGCGCCAGCAGCTTTGAGGGGCAGGTAGATACGCAGTATTTT
size: few; V: TRBV3-1; J: TRBJ1-1; D: -; CDR3: CASSRSEGLNTEAFF; DNA: TGTGCCAGCAGCCGCAGTGAGGGGCTAAACACTGAAGCTTTCTTT
size: many; V: TRBV5-1; J: TRBJ1-6; D: -; CDR3: CASSLGQGYNSPLHF; DNA: TGCGCCAGCAGCTTGGGGCAGGGGTATAATTCACCCCTCCACTTT
size: -; V: TRBV30; J: TRBJ1-5; D: -; CDR3: CAWSALTAGGQPQHF; DNA: TGTGCCTGGAGTGCACTGACAGCCGGGGGTCAGCCCCAGCATTTT
size: -; V: TRBV6-6; J: TRBJ2-7; D: -; CDR3: CASSGGRSYEQYF; DNA: TGTGCCAGCAGCGGGGGAAGGTCCTACGAGCAGTACTTC
size: -; V: TRBV6-5; J: TRBJ1-2; D: -; CDR3: CASSPLGIGRGYTF; DNA: TGTGCCAGCAGTCCGTTAGGGATTGGTCGTGGCTACACCTTC
size: many; V: TRBV5-1; J: TRBJ1-3; D: -; CDR3: CASSLRSEASTIYF; DNA: TGCGCCAGCAGCCTCCGGTCTGAGGCCAGCACCATATATTTT
size: -; V: TRBV12-3/TRBV12-4; J: TRBJ1-1; D: -; CDR3: CASSLGGTFDRLNTEAFF; DNA: TGTGCCAGCAGTTTAGGGGGGACCTTCGACCGATTAAACACTGAAGCTTTCTTT
size: few; V: TRBV24-1; J: TRBJ2-7; D: TRBD1; CDR3: CATSDLQGQGFYEQYF; DNA: TGTGCCACCAGTGATTTGCAGGGACAGGGGTTCTACGAGCAGTACTTC
size: -; V: TRBV14; J: TRBJ2-1; D: TRBD2; CDR3: CASSQGYSGTIKNEQFF; DNA: TGTGCCAGCAGCCAAGGGTATAGCGGGACTATTAAAAATGAGCAGTTCTTC
size: few; V: TRBV6-1; J: TRBJ2-1; D: -; CDR3: CASSALTYNEQFF; DNA: TGTGCCAGCAGCGCCCTTACATACAATGAGCAGTTCTTC
size: few; V: TRBV29-1; J: TRBJ1-2; D: TRBD1; CDR3: CSVDPGQGIHTF; DNA: TGCAGCGTTGACCCGGGACAGGGGATACACACCTTC
size: -; V: TRBV12-3/TRBV12-4; J: TRBJ2-1; D: TRBD2; CDR3: CASSLGLAGGLEQFF; DNA: TGTGCCAGCAGTTTAGGGCTAGCGGGGGGGCTGGAGCAGTTCTTC
size: -; V: TRBV5-1; J: TRBJ1-1; D: -; CDR3: CASSSSWGSGTEAFF; DNA: TGCGCCAGCAGCTCATCCTGGGGTAGCGGCACTGAAGCTTTCTTT
size: once; V: TRBV5-1; J: TRBJ2-3; D: TRBD1; CDR3: CASHRTGRTDTQYF; DNA: TGCGCCAGCCACCGGACAGGGCGGACAGATACGCAGTATTTT
size: few; V: TRBV3-1; J: TRBJ2-4; D: TRBD2; CDR3: CASSQERGLAGEVSWNIQYF; DNA: TGTGCCAGCAGCCAAGAGAGGGGCCTAGCGGGAGAGGTCTCTTGGAACATTCAGTACTTC
size: -; V: TRBV19; J: TRBJ2-1; D: TRBD2; CDR3: CASSKLAGPGWSYNEQFF; DNA: TGTGCCAGTAGTAAACTAGCGGGCCCGGGGTGGTCCTACAATGAGCAGTTCTTC
size: -; V: TRBV4-2; J: TRBJ2-6; D: TRBD1; CDR3: CASSPGQWNPLGIANVLTF; DNA: TGTGCCAGCAGCCCGGGACAGTGGAATCCCCTTGGCATCGCCAACGTCCTGACTTTC
size: few; V: TRBV5-1; J: TRBJ2-1; D: -; CDR3: CASSPGSYEQFF; DNA: TGCGCCAGCAGCCCCGGCTCCTATGAGCAGTTCTTC
size: -; V: TRBV5-1; J: TRBJ2-1; D: TRBD2; CDR3: CARKGLAGEGIYNEQFF; DNA: TGCGCCAGGAAGGGACTAGCGGGAGAGGGGATCTACAATGAGCAGTTCTTC
size: few; V: TRBV29-1; J: TRBJ2-3; D: TRBD2; CDR3: CSVTLAGRTDTQYF; DNA: TGCAGCGTGACCTTAGCGGGACGCACAGATACGCAGTATTTT
size: few; V: TRBV4-1; J: TRBJ2-5; D: -; CDR3: CASSQRHPGDQETQYF; DNA: TGCGCCAGCAGCCAGAGACACCCCGGGGACCAAGAGACCCAGTACTTC
size: -; V: TRBV27; J: TRBJ2-7; D: -; CDR3: CASRSAGGGQNYEQYF; DNA: TGTGCCAGCAGATCCGCCGGGGGGGGACAGAACTACGAGCAGTACTTC
size: many; V: TRBV20-1; J: TRBJ2-3; D: TRBD2; CDR3: CSASKLAGADTQYF; DNA: TGCAGTGCTAGTAAACTAGCGGGGGCAGATACGCAGTATTTT
size: -; V: TRBV24-1; J: TRBJ2-1; D: -; CDR3: CATSKGGPNDEQFF; DNA: TGTGCCACCAGTAAGGGGGGACCAAACGATGAGCAGTTCTTC
size: -; V: TRBV4-2; J: TRBJ2-7; D: TRBD2; CDR3: CASSQDYLAVNSYEQYF; DNA: TGTGCCAGCAGCCAAGATTATCTAGCGGTAAACTCCTACGAGCAGTACTTC
size: -; V: TRBV6-5; J: TRBJ2-7; D: -; CDR3: CASSYVGGGTYEQYF; DNA: TGTGCCAGCAGTTACGTGGGAGGGGGTACCTACGAGCAGTACTTC
size: -; V: TRBV2; J: TRBJ2-7; D: -; CDR3: CASKDIKLSYEQYF; DNA: TGTGCCAGCAAAGACATTAAATTATCCTACGAGCAGTACTTC
size: few; V: TRBV3-1; J: TRBJ2-5; D: TRBD2; CDR3: CASSLAGGLVETQYF; DNA: TGTGCCAGCAGCCTAGCGGGGGGCCTCGTCGAGACCCAGTACTTC
size: few; V: TRBV4-1; J: TRBJ2-1; D: -; CDR3: CASSQNSPGLNEQFF; DNA: TGCGCCAGCAGCCAGAATTCTCCGGGACTCAATGAGCAGTTCTTC
size: few; V: TRBV7-2; J: TRBJ1-2; D: -; CDR3: CASSARTDNYGYTF; DNA: TGTGCCAGCAGCGCGCGGACGGATAACTATGGCTACACCTTC
size: -; V: TRBV6-6; J: TRBJ2-2; D: TRBD2; CDR3: CAGSLAGGPGELFF; DNA: TGTGCCGGTTCCTTAGCGGGAGGGCCCGGGGAGCTGTTTTTT
size: -; V: TRBV11-2; J: TRBJ2-1; D: -; CDR3: CASSTRGNEQFF; DNA: TGTGCCAGCAGCACTAGGGGTAATGAGCAGTTCTTC
size: few; V: TRBV7-9; J: TRBJ1-1; D: -; CDR3: CASSLVQGIGTEAFF; DNA: TGTGCCAGCAGCTTAGTCCAGGGGATAGGAACTGAAGCTTTCTTT
size: -; V: TRBV27; J: TRBJ2-7; D: TRBD1; CDR3: CAIGDRGEQYF; DNA: TGTGCCATCGGGGACAGGGGCGAGCAGTACTTC
size: -; V: TRBV9; J: TRBJ2-3; D: TRBD1; CDR3: CASSAATGAGGDTQYF; DNA: TGTGCCAGCAGCGCAGCGACAGGGGCCGGCGGAGATACGCAGTATTTT
size: few; V: TRBV5-1; J: TRBJ1-1; D: -; CDR3: CASSLASLSGYTEAFF; DNA: TGCGCCAGCAGCTTGGCGTCTCTCTCGGGGTACACTGAAGCTTTCTTT
size: -; V: TRBV7-6; J: TRBJ2-2; D: -; CDR3: CASRRTTGTTHTGELFF; DNA: TGTGCCAGCAGACGAACGACAGGGACTACCCACACCGGGGAGCTGTTTTTT
size: few; V: TRBV7-2; J: TRBJ2-5; D: TRBD2; CDR3: CASRFSGIRETQYF; DNA: TGTGCCAGCAGATTCAGCGGGATTAGGGAGACCCAGTACTTC
size: once; V: TRBV6-5; J: TRBJ2-4; D: TRBD1; CDR3: CASTPDRVMNIQYF; DNA: TGTGCCAGCACCCCGGACAGGGTGATGAACATTCAGTACTTC
size: many; V: TRBV7-2; J: TRBJ1-5; D: -; CDR3: CASSGENQPQHF; DNA: TGTGCCAGCAGCGGGGAGAATCAGCCCCAGCATTTT
size: few; V: TRBV12-3/TRBV12-4; J: TRBJ2-7; D: TRBD1; CDR3: CASSLGTGRNEQYF; DNA: TGTGCCAGCAGTCTAGGGACAGGGCGGAACGAGCAGTACTTC
size: -; V: TRBV2; J: TRBJ2-1; D: TRBD2; CDR3: CASRGPGLAGYNEQFF; DNA: TGTGCCAGCAGGGGACCGGGACTAGCGGGCTACAATGAGCAGTTCTTC
size: -; V: TRBV20-1; J: TRBJ2-3; D: -; CDR3: CSARGPGTSTDTQYF; DNA: TGCAGTGCTAGAGGCCCCGGGACTTCCACAGATACGCAGTATTTT
size: -; V: TRBV12-3/TRBV12-4; J: TRBJ2-3; D: -; CDR3: CASSPRQWASTDTQYF; DNA: TGTGCCAGCAGCCCGAGACAGTGGGCAAGCACAGATACGCAGTATTTT
size: -; V: TRBV9; J: TRBJ1-5; D: -; CDR3: CASSAAGTINQPQHF; DNA: TGTGCCAGCAGCGCAGCCGGTACTATCAATCAGCCCCAGCATTTT
size: few; V: TRBV7-9; J: TRBJ2-5; D: TRBD2; CDR3: CASSLVLAGGQETQYF; DNA: TGTGCCAGCAGCTTAGTCCTAGCGGGAGGGCAAGAGACCCAGTACTTC
size: -; V: TRBV3-1; J: TRBJ1-4; D: -; CDR3: CASSQFNSGVEKLFF; DNA: TGTGCCAGCAGCCAGTTTAACAGTGGAGTTGAAAAACTGTTTTTT
size: few; V: TRBV5-1; J: TRBJ2-3; D: -; CDR3: CASSSLQPRMQGTTDTQYF; DNA: TGCGCCAGCAGCTCCCTTCAGCCCCGGATGCAGGGTACGACAGATACGCAGTATTTT
size: once; V: TRBV15; J: TRBJ1-5; D: -; CDR3: CATSRARRADQPQHF; DNA: TGTGCCACCAGCAGAGCTAGGCGGGCCGATCAGCCCCAGCATTTT